This TCR beta chain was recovered during a study of identical twins. This CDR3 has 15 amino acids. Losses at the gene ends were 4 bases for V and 5 bases for J; bases not matched to a gene: 4. In germline, CDR1 is LGHDT, CDR2 YNNKEL (reference sequence). TCRdb re-derived calls from the 5' RACE reads in MiXCR, one entry per CDR3 protein. The sample lists 400,000 to 650,000 distinct CDR3 sequences; 22% were seen once. These data were also filed under a second study, of T cells expressing NK-cell markers.

The sample consisted of CD4+ T cells sorted from blood. The genes are TRBV3-1 and TRBJ2-3; 12 bases agree with TRBD2. This receptor was taken from a woman aged 18-29 years in good health. The CDR3 loop is CASSLLLAGGDTQYF. In DNA, the CDR3 is TGTGCCAGCAGCCTGTTACTAGCGGGGGGAGATACGCAGTATTTT.